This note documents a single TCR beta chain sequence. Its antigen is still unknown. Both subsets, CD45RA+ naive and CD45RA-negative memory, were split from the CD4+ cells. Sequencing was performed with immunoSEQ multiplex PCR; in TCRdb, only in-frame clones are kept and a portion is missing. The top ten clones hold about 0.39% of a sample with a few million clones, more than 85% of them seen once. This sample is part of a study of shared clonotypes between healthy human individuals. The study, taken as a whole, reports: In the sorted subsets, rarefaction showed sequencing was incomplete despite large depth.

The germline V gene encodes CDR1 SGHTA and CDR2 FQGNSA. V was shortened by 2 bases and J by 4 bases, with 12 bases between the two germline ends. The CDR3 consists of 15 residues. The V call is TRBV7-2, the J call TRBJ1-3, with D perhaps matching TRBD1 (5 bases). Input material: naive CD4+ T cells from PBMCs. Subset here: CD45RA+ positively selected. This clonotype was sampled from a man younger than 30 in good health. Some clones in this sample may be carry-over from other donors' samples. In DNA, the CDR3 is TGTGCCAGCAGCTTATGGGCAGGGATGGGAAACACCATATATTTT. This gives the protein CASSLWAGMGNTIYF.